A selection of T cell receptor beta chains follows, all from one sample in a study of cytomegalovirus exposure and HLA in healthy donors. TCRdb keeps only in-frame clones here, not all; method: immunoSEQ multiplex PCR. The sample consists of about 120,000 clones, about 75% of them appearing once. The sample was PBMCs. The source of these receptors is a man aged 60 to 75 in good health and CMV-seropositive. The CDR3 runs from the conserved cysteine through the conserved F or W. A D gene is named only where the DNA matches it firmly. Some rows have no size entry. The others give once, few or many, or a class for an expanded clone.

j_call clone_size d_call v_call cdr3_nt cdr3_aa
TRBJ2-3 . TRBD2 TRBV4-1 TGCGCCAGCAGCCAACCCCCGGCGGGAGGGCCCGGGCGCACAGATACGCAGTATTTT CASSQPPAGGPGRTDTQYF
TRBJ1-2 . . TRBV7-9 TGTGCCAGCAGCTTACCCAGGGGATATGGTGGCTACACCTTC CASSLPRGYGGYTF
TRBJ1-2 . TRBD1 TRBV6-1 TGTGCCAGCAGTTCCTGGGACAGGGAAGGTGGCTACACCTTC CASSSWDREGGYTF
TRBJ1-1 . . TRBV18 TGTGCCAGCTCACCACCGAGGGCCTTGAACACTGAAGCTTTCTTT CASSPPRALNTEAFF
TRBJ2-3 . TRBD2 TRBV5-4 TGTGCCAGCAGCACCTGGACTAGCGGGGGGGCGGCAGATACGCAGTATTTT CASSTWTSGGAADTQYF
TRBJ1-1 few . TRBV5-5 TGTGCCAGCAGCTCGCTTCCGACTCTCCGAGCAACTGAAGCTTTCTTT CASSSLPTLRATEAFF
TRBJ2-5 . . TRBV2 TGTGCCAGCAGTGAGGTGAGGGCGGAGACCCAGTACTTC CASSEVRAETQYF
TRBJ2-7 . . TRBV30 TGTGCCTGGAGTGAAATGACGACGCGGAGCCCATTCTACGAGCAGTACTTC CAWSEMTTRSPFYEQYF
TRBJ1-1 . . TRBV11-2 TGTGCCAGCAGCTTCCAGGGTAGGACTGAAGCTTTCTTT CASSFQGRTEAFF
TRBJ1-2 . . TRBV6-1 TGTGCCAGCCTTGCAGGGGTAAGGCAGGGCTACACCTTC CASLAGVRQGYTF
TRBJ2-7 . . TRBV30 TGTGCCTGGCGGGACTTCTCACGAACCTACGAGCAGTACTTC CAWRDFSRTYEQYF
TRBJ2-7 . . TRBV28 TGTGCCAGCAGTCCCTTCCGCTACGAGCAGTACTTC CASSPFRYEQYF
TRBJ2-1 . . TRBV27 TGTGCCAGCAGTCCTTCGACAAGCTCCTACAATGAGCAGTTCTTC CASSPSTSSYNEQFF
TRBJ2-5 . . TRBV29-1 TGCAGCGTTGAAAAAACGGGGGTTGGGGAGACCCAGTACTTC CSVEKTGVGETQYF
TRBJ1-1 . TRBD1 TRBV19 TGTGCCAGTAGTATTGGGGACAGGAAGAACACTGAAGCTTTCTTT CASSIGDRKNTEAFF
TRBJ2-7 . TRBD2 TRBV5-6 TGTGCCAGCAGCCTGGGACTAGCGCCGACCTACGAGCAGTACTTC CASSLGLAPTYEQYF
TRBJ1-2 . TRBD1 TRBV5-1 TGCGCCAGCAGCCCACAGGGGGGCGGGAGAACGGACTATGGCTACACCTTC CASSPQGGGRTDYGYTF
TRBJ2-7 few TRBD2 TRBV4-1 TGCGCCAGCAGCCAAGAGGGGACTAGGGTTTTCTACGAGCAGTACTTC CASSQEGTRVFYEQYF
TRBJ2-4 . TRBD1 TRBV18 TGTGCCAGCTCCCCCGGGACAGGGGGCGAAAACATTCAGTACTTC CASSPGTGGENIQYF